A single sample is the source of the 23 T cell receptor beta chains below, sequenced in a study of blood T cell repertoires in COVID-19. Profiled with immunoSEQ multiplex PCR; TCRdb holds only in-frame clones, not every one. The table has about 80,000 clones, about 91% seen once. Sequencing was carried out using peripheral blood. These receptors were collected from a woman of 80 years or more with acute or convalescent COVID-19.

The chain is built from TRBV7-6 and TRBJ2-6; a weak D match, TRBD1 (6 bases). Germline assignment: CDR1 SGHVS and CDR2 FNYEAQ. CDR3 length equals 14 residues. Trimming shortened V by 5 bases and J by 3 bases, and 8 bases separated the two germline ends. The CDR3 loop reads CASSPGVGANVLTF. The DNA of the CDR3 is TGTGCCAGCAGCCCAGGGGTTGGGGCCAACGTCCTGACTTTC. The entire variable domain, with the rest obtained from reference TRBV7-6 and TRBJ2-6, is as follows: GAGVSQSPRYKVTKRGQDVALRCDPISGHVSLYWYRQALGQGPEFLTYFNYEAQQDKSGLPNDRFSAERPEGSISTLTIQRTEQRDSAMYRCASSPGVGANVLTFGAGSRLTVL.

The chain employs TRBV5-1 and TRBJ2-1; a weak D match, TRBD1 (6 bases). Germline CDR1 is SGHRS and CDR2 is YFSETQ. V was pared by 4 bases and J by 5 bases, with 10 bases between. The CDR3 loop spans 13 amino acids. CDR3 nucleotides: TGCGCCAGCAGCCCCGGGGACAACAATGAGCAGTTCTTC. Translation gives CASSPGDNNEQFF.

V and J are TRBV9 and TRBJ2-3, with D perhaps TRBD2 (7 bases). CDR3 size: 16 residues. V was cut by 3 bases and J by 2 bases, with 16 bases left in between. The germline CDR1 and CDR2 sequences are SGDLS and YYNGEE. CDR3: CASSAVEGGPTDTQYF. CDR3 nucleotide sequence: TGTGCCAGCAGCGCTGTGGAGGGGGGGCCCACAGATACGCAGTATTTT.

CDR3 protein: CASKTGTGENSNQPQHF. CDR3 in DNA: TGTGCCAGCAAGACCGGGACAGGGGAAAATAGCAATCAGCCCCAGCATTTT. The rearrangement uses TRBV21-1 and TRBJ1-5; the table's D call, TRBD1, was not checked against the DNA. TRBV21-1 is marked as a pseudogene. This CDR3 contains 17 residues.

A few counts support this clone. The V call is TRBV24-1, the J call TRBJ1-2; D is possibly TRBD1 (6 bases). Trimming left V 1 base short and J 4 bases short, with 12 bases between. CDR1 is KGHDR and CDR2 is SFDVKD in the germline V gene. The CDR3 is 15 residues long. Written as DNA, the CDR3 is TGTGCCACCAGTGATTTTCGGGGGGCCGGCTATGGCTACACCTTC. Translating gives CATSDFRGAGYGYTF.

In DNA, the CDR3 is TGTGCCAGCGCACGACAGGGGATCGATGGCTACACCTTC. Translation: CASARQGIDGYTF. This rearrangement joins TRBV11-3 to TRBJ1-2; 8 nucleotides agree with TRBD1. CDR3 length equals 13 residues. Unmatched junction bases numbered 8, after V lost 8 bases and J lost 6 bases. The germline gives CDR1 SGHNT, CDR2 YENEEA.

The CDR3 protein is CASSDATANTGELFF. CDR3 coding DNA: TGTGCCAGCAGTGATGCGACAGCGAACACCGGGGAGCTGTTTTTT. The J gene is TRBJ2-2, the V gene TRBV25-1, with a possible D match to TRBD1 (5 bases). Germline lookup yields CDR1 MGHDK and CDR2 SYGVNS. V was trimmed by 3 bases and J by 0 bases, leaving 8 bases between them. This CDR3 comprises 15 residues.

This clone has only a few counts. This chain uses TRBV3-1 (or the pseudogene TRBV3-2) with TRBJ1-6; 7 positions match TRBD1. V lost 1 base to trimming and J lost 1 base; unmatched junction nucleotides: 7. Germline V gives CDR1 LGHDT, CDR2 YNNKEL (reference sequence). CDR3 length equals 18 residues. CDR3 loop: CASSQVFDRASYNSPLHF. DNA of the CDR3: TGTGCCAGCAGCCAAGTGTTTGACAGGGCTTCCTATAATTCACCCCTCCACTTT.

This chain connects TRBV6-5 to TRBJ1-3; the D gene is possibly TRBD1 (5 bases). Between the trimmed V and J ends, which lost 4 bases and 7 bases, there was a span of 20 bases. The CDR3 consists of 16 residues. CDR1 and CDR2 (germline): MNHEY, SVGAGI. The CDR3 is CASSSPRGRGGNTIYF. CDR3 DNA sequence: TGTGCCAGCAGTTCCCCCCGGGGCCGCGGGGGTAACACCATATATTTT.

This sequence joins TRBV7-2 and TRBJ2-5, with 7 bases that match TRBD1. CDR3 length: 14 residues. In germline, CDR1 is SGHTA, CDR2 FQGNSA. V shed 5 bases, J shed 2 bases, and the junction held 5 bases outside the gene matches. The CDR3 sequence: CASSPGTAQETQYF. CDR3 DNA sequence: TGTGCCAGCAGCCCTGGGACAGCACAAGAGACCCAGTACTTC.

The chain carries TRBV6-2 or TRBV6-3 and TRBJ2-7; TRBD1 matches at 9 bases. The CDR3 runs to 15 residues. Germline CDR1 MNHEY, CDR2 SVGEGT. V lost 5 bases, J lost 7 bases, and 12 bases stayed unmatched. CDR3 amino acids: CASSPRPGQGLEQYF. The CDR3 bases are TGTGCCAGCAGTCCCAGACCGGGACAGGGTCTTGAGCAGTACTTC.

Written as DNA, the CDR3 is TGTGCCATCAGTGAGGCGGGAAACGCGGATACGCAGTATTTT. Its translation is CAISEAGNADTQYF. This chain joins TRBV10-3 and TRBJ2-3; possible D gene TRBD2, 6 bases. CDR3 length: 14 residues. CDR1 and CDR2 from the germline V gene are ENHRY and SYGVKD. V was cut by 2 bases and J by 6 bases, with 12 bases left in between.

This clone turned up a few times. The V and J genes are TRBV7-2 and TRBJ2-1; the match to TRBD1 covers 7 bases. Germline-derived CDR1 and CDR2 are SGHTA and FQGNSA. This CDR3 contains 13 residues. V was clipped by 5 bases and J by 10 bases; unmatched bases: 8. The CDR3 nucleotides read TGTGCCAGCAGCGAGGACGGCAGGGGGGAGCAGTTCTTC. Protein product: CASSEDGRGEQFF. The variable domain in full, with the rest retrieved from reference TRBV7-2 and TRBJ2-1, is GAGVSQSPSNKVTEKGKDVELRCDPISGHTALYWYRQSLGQGLEFLIYFQGNSAPDKSGLPSDRFSAERTGGSVSTLTIQRTQQEDSAVYLCASSEDGRGEQFFGPGTRLTVL.

The chain links TRBV5-6 to TRBJ1-2; possibly TRBD1 for D (6 bases). Germline V gene data show CDR1 as SGHDT and CDR2 as YYEEEE. There are 15 residues in the CDR3. V gave up 4 bases and J gave up 4 bases, with 17 bases separating them. The CDR3, as DNA: TGTGCCAGCAGCAAGCGGGAAACAGGGTTCTATGGCTACACCTTC. This translates into CASSKRETGFYGYTF.

The chain is built from TRBV7-3 and TRBJ2-1, with TRBD1 identical over 8 bases. The CDR3 contains 16 residues. Germline values: CDR1 SGHTA, CDR2 FQGTGA. J gave up 3 bases and V 5 bases, and 9 bases lay outside the gene matches. The DNA of the CDR3 is TGTGCCAGCAGCCAACTTCCCGGGACAGGCTACAATGAGCAGTTCTTC. It specifies CASSQLPGTGYNEQFF.

This clone was observed once. The chain employs TRBV6-1 and TRBJ1-2; D gene ambiguous. CDR1 MNHNS and CDR2 SASEGT come from the germline V gene. Trimming cost V 3 bases and J 8 bases, with 10 bases left between them. This CDR3 is built from 12 residues. This CDR3 reads CASSDADTGYTF. The CDR3, as DNA: TGTGCCAGCAGTGATGCAGATACGGGCTACACCTTC.

To note about this clone: An end of the junction differs from the germline gene, which may be a read error. J is TRBJ1-4 and V is TRBV18, with D possibly matching TRBD1 (6 bases). The CDR3 length is 13 residues. Per germline, CDR1 KGHSH and CDR2 LQKENI. The DNA for the CDR3 is TGTGCCAGCTCACCGGACGGACAGCCGCCTTCTGTTTTT. This codes for CASSPDGQPPSVF.

V and J are TRBV3-1 (or the pseudogene TRBV3-2) and TRBJ2-2; 10 positions match TRBD1. V lost 3 bases to trimming and J lost 4 bases; unmatched junction nucleotides: 5. Germline V gene sequence: CDR1 LGHDT, CDR2 YNNKEL (reference sequence). The CDR3 has 16 residues. CDR3 sequence (DNA): TGTGCCAGCAGCCACGCCCGGGACAGGGGCACCGGGGAGCTGTTTTTT. It translates to CASSHARDRGTGELFF.

This chain connects TRBV11-2 to TRBJ2-7; D is perhaps TRBD2 (6 bases). The CDR3 sequence is 13 residues long. The germline V and J ends were trimmed by 4 bases and 6 bases, with 13 bases remaining between them. Germline V gene lookup returns CDR1 SGHAT and CDR2 FQNNGV. For the CDR3, the DNA is TGTGCCAGCAGCTACGCCTGGGGAGGCGAGCAGTACTTC. Encoded protein: CASSYAWGGEQYF.

The V gene is TRBV6-2 or TRBV6-3, the J gene TRBJ2-3; 9 bases match TRBD1. V lost 2 bases to trimming and J lost 2 bases; unmatched junction nucleotides: 2. The CDR3 is 15 residues long. Looked up from germline, CDR1 is MNHEY and CDR2 is SVGEGT. CDR3 in DNA: TGTGCCAGCAGTTACGGACAGGGGACCACAGATACGCAGTATTTT. Amino acids: CASSYGQGTTDTQYF.

This chain connects TRBV7-6 to TRBJ2-2; tentative D call: TRBD1 (5 bases). The CDR3 is 15 residues long. V was cut by 5 bases and J by 1 base, with 11 bases left in between. CDR1 is SGHVS, CDR2 FNYEAQ, per germline. CDR3 protein: CASSQAQGNTGELFF. CDR3 DNA sequence: TGTGCCAGCAGCCAGGCCCAGGGGAACACCGGGGAGCTGTTTTTT.

The chain recombines TRBV5-1 with TRBJ2-1, with 11 bases matching TRBD2. Losses at the gene ends were 1 base for V and 7 bases for J; bases not matched to a gene: 10. CDR1 and CDR2 from the germline V gene are SGHRS and YFSETQ. The CDR3 sequence is 17 residues long. CDR3 DNA: TGCGCCAGCAGCTTGCTGTCTAGCGGGAGGTATCGGAATGAGCAGTTCTTC. Amino acids: CASSLLSSGRYRNEQFF.

This clone was seen just once. The chain employs TRBV5-1 and TRBJ1-2, with TRBD1 matching 8 bases. Germline assignment: CDR1 SGHRS and CDR2 YFSETQ. V was pared by 4 bases and J by 2 bases, with 7 bases of the junction left unmatched. The CDR3 has 15 amino acids. The CDR3 coding sequence is TGCGCCAGCAGCCCTCTAGGACAGGGAAACTATGGCTACACCTTC. Its translation is CASSPLGQGNYGYTF.